This TCR beta chain appears in the sequencing data of a study of graft-versus-host responses after intestinal transplantation. Overall study context: Multivisceral, liver-intestinal, or isolated intestinal transplants were performed in recipients. After anti-thymocyte globulin induction, recipients took tacrolimus and steroids for approximately 3 years.

The assay was immunoSEQ multiplex PCR, and TCRdb's table has in-frame clones only and misses some. The sample lists around 120,000 clones, about 95% occurring once. As concerns this clone: Its antigen is not known.

This CDR3 is 17 amino acids long. V shed 0 bases and J 5 bases; nucleotides not matched to a gene: 8. Germline V lookup: CDR1 MDHEN, CDR2 SYDVKM. This TCR derives from a human donor who received an intestinal transplant. Sequenced material: unstimulated CD8+ T cells sorted from spleen or lymph node cells, taken before intestinal transplant. V is TRBV28 and J is TRBJ2-2, with TRBD2 identical over 8 bases. CDR3 nucleotides: TGTGCCAGCAGTTTATGGTTAGCGGGAATTAAAACCGGGGAGCTGTTTTTT. This gives the protein CASSLWLAGIKTGELFF.